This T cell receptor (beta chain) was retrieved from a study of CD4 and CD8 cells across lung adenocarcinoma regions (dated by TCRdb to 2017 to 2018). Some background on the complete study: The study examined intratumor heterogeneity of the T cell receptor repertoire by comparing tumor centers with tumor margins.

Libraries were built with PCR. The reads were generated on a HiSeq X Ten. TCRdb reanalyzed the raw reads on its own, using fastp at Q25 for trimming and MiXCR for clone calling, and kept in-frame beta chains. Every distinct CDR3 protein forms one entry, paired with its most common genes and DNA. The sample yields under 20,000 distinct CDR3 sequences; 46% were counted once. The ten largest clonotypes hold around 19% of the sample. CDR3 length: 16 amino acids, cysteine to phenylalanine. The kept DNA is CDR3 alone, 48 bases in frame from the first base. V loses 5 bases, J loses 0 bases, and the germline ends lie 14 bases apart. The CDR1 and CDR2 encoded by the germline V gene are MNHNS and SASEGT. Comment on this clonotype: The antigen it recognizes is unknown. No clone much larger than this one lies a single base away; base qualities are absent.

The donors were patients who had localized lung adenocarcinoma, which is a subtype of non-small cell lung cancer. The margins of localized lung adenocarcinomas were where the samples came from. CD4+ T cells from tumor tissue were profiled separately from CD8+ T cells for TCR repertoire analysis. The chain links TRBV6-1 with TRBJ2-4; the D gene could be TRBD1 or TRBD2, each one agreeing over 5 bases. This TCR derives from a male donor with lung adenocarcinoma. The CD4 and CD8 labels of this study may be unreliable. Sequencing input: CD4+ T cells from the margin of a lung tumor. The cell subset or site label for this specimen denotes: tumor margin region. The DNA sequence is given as TGTGCCAGCAGTCTCGGGACGTCCTTAGCCAAAAACATTCAGTACTTC. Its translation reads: CASSLGTSLAKNIQYF.